This TCR beta chain was observed in a study of blood T cell repertoires in COVID-19. Study context: T cells, B-cell-depleted T cells, or PBMCs provided the cDNA or gDNA that served as material.

CDR1 and CDR2 from the germline V gene are LGHNA and YSLEER. The CDR3 length is 14 residues. V gave up 1 base and J gave up 4 bases, with 10 bases separating them. The method was immunoSEQ multiplex PCR; TCRdb's version includes in-frame clones alone and lacks a portion of them. The table includes about 42,000 clones, around four fifths detected once. The TCR was taken from a man in his fifties or sixties with active COVID-19. The sample consisted of peripheral blood. J is TRBJ1-2 and V is TRBV4-3; no reliable D call. CDR3 protein: CASSQVMAPYGYTF. The CDR3 coding sequence is TGCGCCAGCAGCCAAGTTATGGCCCCCTATGGCTACACCTTC.